This TCR beta chain is drawn from a study of lung T cells in sarcoidosis with Löfgren's syndrome. Looking at the study overall: Löfgren's syndrome patients were the main repertoire analysis focus. Study-level points and caveats: Multiple Löfgren's syndrome patients reportedly shared TRAV12-1 and TRBV2 CDR3 motifs.

This clonotype has ten or more counts. Its antigen is undetermined. TCRdb redid the calling of the reads with MiXCR, one entry per CDR3 protein. This sample has 60,000 to 65,000 distinct CDR3 sequences, with 21% found just once. The V gene end was trimmed by 3 bases and the J gene end by 1 base; junction bases not matched to a gene: 6. The CDR3 has 16 amino acids. Looked up from germline, CDR1 is SGHTA and CDR2 is FQGNSA. The receptor comes from a human donor with sarcoidosis (Löfgren's syndrome or another form), or a control subject (not recorded which). V is TRBV7-2 and J is TRBJ2-1; 7 bases line up with TRBD2. The source material was CD4+ T cells from PBMCs. In nucleotides, the CDR3 is TGTGCCAGCAGCTTCGGTATCGGGGGGTCCTACAATGAGCAGTTCTTC. This sequence encodes CASSFGIGGSYNEQFF. Supplemented by reference TRBV7-2 and TRBJ2-1, the full variable domain reads GAGVSQSPSNKVTEKGKDVELRCDPISGHTALYWYRQSLGQGLEFLIYFQGNSAPDKSGLPSDRFSAERTGGSVSTLTIQRTQQEDSAVYLCASSFGIGGSYNEQFFGPGTRLTVL.